The rows below give T cell receptor beta chains drawn from one sample of a study of circulating CD8 cells and anti-PD-1 response in melanoma. TCRdb reanalysed the reads using MiXCR and keeps one entry per CDR3 protein. Of some 2,100 distinct CDR3 sequences in the sample, 6.5% to 9% are singletons; the top ten hold about 8.8%. Sequenced here: CD8+ T cells from PBMCs, sampled at baseline or after one month of anti-PD-1 therapy (not recorded which). The receptors here all came from a human donor with melanoma. CDR3s include the opening cysteine and the closing phenylalanine or tryptophan. The D gene is left open where the match is weak. Clone size, where shown, is once, few, many, or a class for clones that have expanded.

v_call	clone_size	j_call	cdr3_length	d_call	cdr3_nt	cdr3_aa
TRBV6-5	medium-sized	TRBJ2-1	12	NA	TGTGCCAGCTCAGGGGATTACAATGAGCAGTTCTTC	CASSGDYNEQFF
TRBV11-1	medium-sized	TRBJ2-3	19	NA	TGTGCCAGCAGCGCCTCTGGGGAGTTGCGAGTTGGGAGCACAGATACGCAGTATTTT	CASSASGELRVGSTDTQYF
TRBV7-9	medium-sized	TRBJ2-1	13	NA	TGTGCCAGCAGCTGGACTACCTACAATGAGCAGTTCTTC	CASSWTTYNEQFF
TRBV7-8	medium-sized	TRBJ2-2	17	TRBD2	TGTGCCAGCAGCCTTGGGGCTAGCGGGTACTTTAAGGGGGAGCTGTTTTTT	CASSLGASGYFKGELFF
TRBV28	medium-sized	TRBJ2-3	15	NA	TGTGCCAGCAACATGGGGGACCTTGAAACAGATACGCAGTATTTT	CASNMGDLETDTQYF
TRBV7-9	medium-sized	TRBJ1-2	14	NA	TGTGCCAGCAGCGATACGTTATACAGGAGGGGCTACACCTTC	CASSDTLYRRGYTF
TRBV28	medium-sized	TRBJ2-5	13	NA	TGTGCCAGCGGGCAGCCCGTTCAAGAGACCCAGTACTTC	CASGQPVQETQYF
TRBV25-1	medium-sized	TRBJ2-3	16	TRBD1	TGTGCCAGCAGTGTAAGGACAGGGGTCTACACAGATACGCAGTATTTT	CASSVRTGVYTDTQYF
TRBV11-3	medium-sized	TRBJ2-2	13	NA	TGTGCCAGCAGCCCCACAGGGACCGGGGAGCTGTTTTTT	CASSPTGTGELFF
TRBV28	medium-sized	TRBJ2-7	12	NA	TGTGCCAGCCGGGACCCGAACTACGAGCAGTACTTC	CASRDPNYEQYF
TRBV7-2	medium-sized	TRBJ2-7	14	TRBD1	TGTGCCAGCACCAGCCGCAGGGGGCTCTACGAGCAGTACTTC	CASTSRRGLYEQYF
TRBV19	medium-sized	TRBJ1-1	11	NA	TGTGCCAGTTTCAGGAACACTGAAGCTTTCTTT	CASFRNTEAFF
TRBV12-3/TRBV12-4	medium-sized	TRBJ1-2	15	TRBD1	TGTGCCAGCAGTTCAATGGGACAGGGTAACTATGGCTACACCTTC	CASSSMGQGNYGYTF
TRBV27	medium-sized	TRBJ2-1	13	NA	TGTGCCAGCAGTTTAAACCATTACAATGAGCAGTTCTTC	CASSLNHYNEQFF
TRBV7-9	medium-sized	TRBJ1-4	16	NA	TGTGCCAGCAGCCCGCTAATGACGGGAACTAATGAAAAACTGTTTTTT	CASSPLMTGTNEKLFF
TRBV25-1	medium-sized	TRBJ2-3	15	NA	TGTGCCAGCAGTGAATCTCGGGAGTACACAGATACGCAGTATTTT	CASSESREYTDTQYF
TRBV25-1	medium-sized	TRBJ1-2	11	NA	TGTGCCATCAGTACGGGCTATGGCTACACCTTC	CAISTGYGYTF
TRBV2	NA	TRBJ1-2	14	NA	TGTGCCAGCAGTTTAGACAGCTCGATTGAGGGCTACACCTTC	CASSLDSSIEGYTF
TRBV7-9	medium-sized	TRBJ2-7	16	NA	TGTGCCAGCAGCTTATCGAGGGACACAAGCTCCTACGAGCAGTACTTC	CASSLSRDTSSYEQYF
TRBV21-1	few	TRBJ2-7	15	NA	TGTGCCAGCAGCAAGACCGGGACAAGCGTGGACGAGCAGTACTTC	CASSKTGTSVDEQYF
TRBV19	few	TRBJ1-1	13	NA	TGTGCCAGTAGTGGGGCAGGGAACACTGAAGCTTTCTTT	CASSGAGNTEAFF
TRBV7-8	medium-sized	TRBJ1-5	14	TRBD1	TGTGCCAGCAGCAACGGACAGGGAAACCAGCCCCAGCATTTT	CASSNGQGNQPQHF
TRBV28	large	TRBJ2-1	13	NA	TGTGCCACCAACCCCGAGGACTTCAATGAGCAGTTCTTC	CATNPEDFNEQFF
TRBV9	medium-sized	TRBJ2-1	15	TRBD1	TGTGCCAGCAGCGCGGGGACAGGGGGTATCGATGAGCAGTTCTTC	CASSAGTGGIDEQFF
TRBV7-3	medium-sized	TRBJ2-1	15	NA	TGTGCCAGCAGCCCCTTACCCAGCTCCTACAATGAGCAGTTCTTC	CASSPLPSSYNEQFF
TRBV9	large	TRBJ2-1	16	NA	TGTGCCAGCAGCGTAGATGGGGGCTTGGTTGGCAGTGAGCAGTTCTTC	CASSVDGGLVGSEQFF
TRBV27	medium-sized	TRBJ1-1	16	NA	TGTGCCAGCAGTCCCGAGGGGGGGGCTAAAAACACTGAAGCTTTCTTT	CASSPEGGAKNTEAFF
TRBV7-6	medium-sized	TRBJ1-5	14	NA	TGTGCCAGCAGCTCCAGGGCAGCTTCTCAGCCCCAGCATTTT	CASSSRAASQPQHF
TRBV5-8	medium-sized	TRBJ1-1	13	TRBD1	TGTGCCAGCAGCTCCCGGACAGGGGAGGAAGCTTTCTTT	CASSSRTGEEAFF
TRBV29-1	few	TRBJ1-2	13	NA	TGCAGCGTACCCGGGCCCCTGCCGGAGGGCTACACCTTC	CSVPGPLPEGYTF
TRBV5-1	medium-sized	TRBJ2-3	12	NA	TGCGCCAGCAGCTTGCGGACAGATACGCAGTATTTT	CASSLRTDTQYF
TRBV27	medium-sized	TRBJ2-5	15	NA	TGTGCCAGCAGTTTACTTGGGCAGGGTCAAGAGACCCAGTACTTC	CASSLLGQGQETQYF
TRBV18	medium-sized	TRBJ2-5	12	NA	TGTGCCAGCTCACCACCGCCAGAGACCCAGTACTTC	CASSPPPETQYF
TRBV19	medium-sized	TRBJ1-1	16	TRBD1	TGTGCCAGTAGAGTACTACCGACAGGGGGTAACACTGAAGCTTTCTTT	CASRVLPTGGNTEAFF
TRBV28	medium-sized	TRBJ2-7	14	TRBD1	TGTGCCAGCCGAGTGGGACAGGGCTTATACGAGCAGTACTTC	CASRVGQGLYEQYF
TRBV27	NA	TRBJ2-5	15	TRBD1	TGTGTCAGCAGTCTAGACAGGGGGCGAATGGAGACCCAGTACTTC	CVSSLDRGRMETQYF
TRBV29-1	few	TRBJ1-1	12	NA	TGCAGCGTTGGAGGGTCTGGGACTGAAGCTTTCTTT	CSVGGSGTEAFF
TRBV6-5	medium-sized	TRBJ1-5	13	TRBD1	TGTGCCAGCGGGACAGGGGTCGATCAGCCCCAGCATTTT	CASGTGVDQPQHF
TRBV7-9	medium-sized	TRBJ1-1	13	TRBD1	TGTGCCAGCAGCCCACCGGACAGGTATGAAGCTTTCTTT	CASSPPDRYEAFF
TRBV2	few	TRBJ2-2	13	NA	TGTGCCAGGGTTAAGCAAGGAACCGGGGAGCTGTTTTTT	CARVKQGTGELFF
TRBV19	NA	TRBJ2-5	16	NA	TGTGCCAGTAGTGGGCAGCTTGCGATTCCCCAAGGGACCCAGTACTTC	CASSGQLAIPQGTQYF
TRBV27	NA	TRBJ2-7	15	NA	TGTGCCGGCAGTGCGGGGGCCCCCCGGCCCTACGAGCAGTACTTC	CAGSAGAPRPYEQYF
TRBV28	medium-sized	TRBJ2-2	14	NA	TGTGCCAGCAGTTTATCAGCGAACACCGGGGAGCTGTTTTTT	CASSLSANTGELFF
TRBV28	medium-sized	TRBJ2-1	18	NA	TGTGCCAGCAGTTTATGGGGTGAACTTTCTGCTCGGGCCAATGAGCAGTTCTTC	CASSLWGELSARANEQFF
TRBV28	once	TRBJ2-1	14	NA	TGTGCCAGCGAGCGGGCAGGGAGACCCTATGAGCAGTTCTTC	CASERAGRPYEQFF
TRBV28	medium-sized	TRBJ2-5	13	NA	TGTGCCAGCAGTTTTACGGGGCAAGAGACCCAGTACTTC	CASSFTGQETQYF
TRBV13	medium-sized	TRBJ2-7	15	NA	TGTGCCAGCAGCAAAGGGGCTGGGGGTAGCTACGAGCAGTACTTC	CASSKGAGGSYEQYF
TRBV28	medium-sized	TRBJ2-5	16	NA	TGTGCCAGCAGGGGATGGGAGCGGAACACGGGGGAGACCCAGTACTTC	CASRGWERNTGETQYF
TRBV18	medium-sized	TRBJ2-3	17	NA	TGTGCCAGCTCACCAGTGGGGGCTTCCACCGGCACAGATACGCAGTATTTT	CASSPVGASTGTDTQYF
TRBV29-1	few	TRBJ2-1	13	NA	TGCAGCGTTGGAGGGGGTTTCTACAATGAGCAGTTCTTC	CSVGGGFYNEQFF
TRBV9	medium-sized	TRBJ2-1	16	TRBD2	TGTGCCAGCAGCGTAGACCCAGCGGGAATTGATAATGAGCAGTTCTTC	CASSVDPAGIDNEQFF
TRBV20-1	medium-sized	TRBJ2-1	14	NA	TGCAGTGCACACACCGACAGCTCCTACAATGAGCAGTTCTTC	CSAHTDSSYNEQFF
TRBV27	medium-sized	TRBJ2-5	15	NA	TGTGCCAGCAGTCAACGGGACGGACCTCACGAGACCCAGTACTTC	CASSQRDGPHETQYF
TRBV28	medium-sized	TRBJ2-1	15	NA	TGTGCCAGCACCAAAGGCGGAGGGGTCTACAATGAGCAGTTCTTC	CASTKGGGVYNEQFF
TRBV11-2	medium-sized	TRBJ2-2	13	NA	TGTGCCAGCAGCACCAGTCTCACCGGGGAGCTGTTTTTT	CASSTSLTGELFF
TRBV29-1	medium-sized	TRBJ1-1	13	TRBD1	TGCAGCGTCGAGGACAGGGGGAATCGTGGGGCTTTCTTT	CSVEDRGNRGAFF
TRBV7-9	few	TRBJ2-7	14	NA	TGTGCCAGCAGCTTAACAGACAGCTCCTACGAGCAGTACTTC	CASSLTDSSYEQYF
TRBV2	medium-sized	TRBJ2-5	15	NA	TGTGCCAGCAGTGAAGACCAGGGGAGCCAAGAGACCCAGTACTTC	CASSEDQGSQETQYF
TRBV19	large	TRBJ2-1	15	TRBD2	TGTGCCAGTAGTATAGATAGCGGGAGTCTGAATGAGCAGTTCTTC	CASSIDSGSLNEQFF